Shown below are 20 T cell receptor beta chains from a single sample sequenced in a study of cytomegalovirus exposure and HLA in healthy donors. A multiplex PCR was run with 60 Vbeta primers and 13 Jbeta primers. Sequencing was performed with immunoSEQ multiplex PCR; in TCRdb, only in-frame clones are kept and a portion is missing. Of a few hundred thousand clones listed, about 80% are singletons. Sequencing was done on a sample of PBMCs. These receptors were obtained from a girl under 18 in good health and CMV-seronegative.

The chain employs TRBV28 and TRBJ2-1; perhaps TRBD2 as D (5 bases). Germline values: CDR1 MDHEN, CDR2 SYDVKM. V gave up 7 bases and J gave up 7 bases, with 20 bases separating them. CDR3 size: 15 residues. The CDR3 here is CASTVPGSLLNEQFF. The CDR3 bases are TGTGCCAGCACCGTCCCGGGATCCCTCCTTAATGAGCAGTTCTTC.

This clone was seen just once. This chain connects TRBV19 to TRBJ2-1, with D possibly being TRBD1 (6 bases). The V gene lost 7 bases and the J gene lost 5 bases, with 21 bases spanning the gap. CDR1 and CDR2 (germline): LNHDA, SQIVND (reference sequence). The CDR3 consists of 16 residues. CDR3 DNA: TGTGCCAGTACCCCACACAGCGCAGGGGTAGACAATGAGCAGTTCTTC. Its translation is CASTPHSAGVDNEQFF.

The CDR3 region has the DNA TGTGCCAGCAGCGGCTACAGGGGTCTGAACACTGAAGCTTTCTTT. This codes for CASSGYRGLNTEAFF. The V and J genes are TRBV9 and TRBJ1-1, with 7 positions matching TRBD1. Germline V gene data show CDR1 as SGDLS and CDR2 as YYNGEE. The CDR3 spans 15 residues. Trimming at V came to 3 bases and at J to 0 bases, leaving 5 bases not matched to a gene.

In DNA, the CDR3 is TGTGCCTGGAGGTTACGGGGAATCATGAACACTGAAGCTTTCTTT. Amino acid sequence: CAWRLRGIMNTEAFF. The rearrangement links TRBV30 to TRBJ1-1; no reliable D call. This CDR3 has 15 amino acids. The V end lost 3 bases, the J end lost 0 bases, and 14 bases lay between the germline ends. Germline V gene sequence: CDR1 GTSNPN, CDR2 SVGIG (reference sequence).

The chain has TRBV4-3 and TRBJ2-2; TRBD2 agrees at 12 bases. The CDR3 runs to 18 residues. Germline values: CDR1 LGHNA, CDR2 YSLEER. J was trimmed by 4 bases and V by 0 bases; bases with no gene match: 6. CDR3 sequence (DNA): TGCGCCAGCAGCCAAGAACTAGCGGGGGGATCCGCCACCGGGGAGCTGTTTTTT. It codes for CASSQELAGGSATGELFF.

The chain employs TRBV19 and TRBJ1-1; 7 bases fit TRBD1. Germline V gene data show CDR1 as LNHDA and CDR2 as SQIVND (reference sequence). V trimming: 3 bases; J trimming: 1 base; junction bases outside the gene matches: 5. CDR3 length equals 15 residues. The CDR3 coding sequence is TGTGCCAGTAGTATTAGTGCAGGGGGGAACACTGAAGCTTTCTTT. This gives the protein CASSISAGGNTEAFF.

The J gene is TRBJ2-1, the V gene TRBV25-1; 7 bases line up with TRBD2. Trimming removed 1 base from V and 4 bases from J; junction bases left unmatched: 10. Germline CDR1 and CDR2: MGHDK and SYGVNS. The CDR3 is 17 amino acids. In DNA form, the CDR3 reads TGTGCCAGCAGTGAATTTTTCGGGGGGTCTCCATACAATGAGCAGTTCTTC. Its translation is CASSEFFGGSPYNEQFF.

This clone is a singleton in its sample. The rearrangement links TRBV18 to TRBJ2-1; D gene uncertain. Trimming shortened V by 0 bases and J by 7 bases, and 4 bases separated the two germline ends. The CDR3 runs to 12 residues. Germline CDR1 and CDR2: KGHSH and LQKENI. The CDR3 DNA sequence: TGTGCCAGCTCACCACCGACTAATGAGCAGTTCTTC. Residues: CASSPPTNEQFF.

The V gene is TRBV11-3, the J gene TRBJ2-5; 8 bases match TRBD2. CDR1 is SGHNT, CDR2 YENEEA, per germline. CDR3 length equals 17 residues. V shed 5 bases, J shed 5 bases, and the junction held 16 bases outside the gene matches. CDR3 nucleotides: TGTGCCAGCAGCCCGGGGTCTAGCGGGCATCAAGGGGAGACCCAGTACTTC. It translates to CASSPGSSGHQGETQYF.

This chain uses TRBV6-6 with TRBJ2-7, with 7 bases that match TRBD2. Germline V gives CDR1 MNHNY, CDR2 SVGAGI (reference sequence). J was trimmed by 3 bases and V by 6 bases; bases with no gene match: 8. CDR3 length: 14 residues. CDR3 in amino acids: CASRMGGGGYEQYF. DNA of the CDR3: TGTGCCAGCAGAATGGGGGGGGGAGGCTACGAGCAGTACTTC.

The chain joins TRBV7-9 to TRBJ2-1, with TRBD1 matching 8 bases. Per germline, CDR1 SEHNR and CDR2 FQNEAQ (reference sequence). V shed 4 bases and J 7 bases; nucleotides not matched to a gene: 6. This CDR3 has 14 residues. This CDR3 is CASSSGTGGNEQFF. Here the CDR3 DNA reads TGTGCCAGCAGCTCCGGGACAGGTGGGAATGAGCAGTTCTTC.

This clone was seen more than once but under ten times. This chain joins TRBV15 and TRBJ2-7; 8 bases align to TRBD1. CDR3 length equals 14 residues. Germline V lookup: CDR1 LNHNV, CDR2 YYDKDF (reference sequence). V shed 0 bases and J 5 bases; nucleotides not matched to a gene: 3. This CDR3 reads CATSRDTRGHEQYF. The CDR3 nucleotides are TGTGCCACCAGCAGAGATACCAGGGGGCACGAGCAGTACTTC.

V and J are TRBV5-1 and TRBJ2-6, with unresolved D. The CDR3 runs to 17 residues. Trimming took off 0 bases at V and 0 bases at J, with 10 bases between the two ends. Germline V gene data show CDR1 as SGHRS and CDR2 as YFSETQ. The DNA of the CDR3 is TGCGCCAGCAGCTTGGGACACGCTTCCTCTGGGGCCAACGTCCTGACTTTC. Protein: CASSLGHASSGANVLTF.

V and J are TRBV7-9 and TRBJ2-5; tentatively, D is TRBD2 (6 bases). V lost 5 bases to trimming and J lost 9 bases, with 10 bases between them. Germline CDR1 and CDR2: SEHNR and FQNEAQ (reference sequence). This CDR3 has 11 residues. The CDR3 loop is CASSPLAAQYF. CDR3 bases: TGTGCCAGCAGCCCATTAGCGGCCCAGTACTTC.

The chain recombines TRBV28 with TRBJ1-3; D is ambiguous. Germline V gene lookup returns CDR1 MDHEN and CDR2 SYDVKM. The CDR3 extends over 15 amino acids. Trimming took off 4 bases at V and 0 bases at J, with 10 bases between the two ends. The CDR3 DNA reads TGTGCCAGCAGTTCTCCCCGGAGCTCTGGAAACACCATATATTTT. This codes for CASSSPRSSGNTIYF.

The chain couples TRBV6-5 to TRBJ2-5; D call uncertain. There are 11 residues in the CDR3. Germline values: CDR1 MNHEY, CDR2 SVGAGI. Between the trimmed V and J ends, which lost 4 bases and 5 bases, there was a span of 5 bases. This chain's CDR3 is CASSFSETQYF. CDR3 DNA sequence: TGTGCCAGCAGTTTTAGTGAGACCCAGTACTTC.

This chain links TRBV5-1 with TRBJ1-2; 7 bases fit TRBD1. This CDR3 is built from 15 residues. CDR1 is SGHRS, CDR2 YFSETQ, per germline. V lost 2 bases, J lost 5 bases, and 9 bases stayed unmatched. CDR3 nucleotides: TGCGCCAGCAGCTTAAGACAGGGACCACCGTATGGCTACACCTTC. It yields the protein CASSLRQGPPYGYTF.

As concerns this clone: Different DNA sequences within this sample yield the same CDR3. V gene TRBV5-1 combines with J gene TRBJ1-3; D uncertain. V lost 0 bases and J lost 0, with 4 bases in between. This CDR3 is built from 14 residues. CDR1 and CDR2 from the germline V gene are SGHRS and YFSETQ. The CDR3 region is CASSLGSSGNTIYF. CDR3 DNA sequence: TGCGCCAGCAGCTTGGGGAGCTCTGGAAACACCATATATTTT.

The CDR3 region is CASSFPGHLTGNTIYF. CDR3 nucleotide sequence: TGTGCCAGCAGTTTCCCGGGACACCTTACTGGAAACACCATATATTTT. The rearrangement joins TRBV28 to TRBJ1-3; tentative D call: TRBD1 (6 bases). This CDR3 has 16 amino acids. Deletions cut 3 bases from V and 2 bases from J, with 14 bases between. CDR1 MDHEN and CDR2 SYDVKM come from the germline V gene.

The chain carries TRBV27 and TRBJ1-4; perhaps TRBD1 as D (5 bases). V was clipped by 3 bases and J by 6 bases, with 11 bases between them. CDR3 length: 14 residues. CDR1 and CDR2 from the germline V gene are MNHEY and SMNVEV (reference sequence). CDR3 sequence reads: CASSFAGKDEKLFF. CDR3 coding DNA: TGTGCCAGCAGTTTTGCAGGGAAGGATGAAAAACTGTTTTTT.